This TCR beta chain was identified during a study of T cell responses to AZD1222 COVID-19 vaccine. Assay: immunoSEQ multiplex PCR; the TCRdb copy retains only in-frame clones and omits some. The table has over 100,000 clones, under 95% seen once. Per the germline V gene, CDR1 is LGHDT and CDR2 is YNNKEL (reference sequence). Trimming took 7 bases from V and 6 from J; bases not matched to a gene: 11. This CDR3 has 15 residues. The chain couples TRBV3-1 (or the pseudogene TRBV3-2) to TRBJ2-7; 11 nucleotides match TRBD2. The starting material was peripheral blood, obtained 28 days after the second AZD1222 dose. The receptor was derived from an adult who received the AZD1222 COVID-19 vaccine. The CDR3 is CASTRLAGTFVEQYF. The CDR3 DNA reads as TGTGCCAGCACCCGACTAGCGGGAACTTTCGTCGAGCAGTACTTC.